The 18 T cell receptor beta chains below were found in one sample sequenced in a study of shared clonotypes between healthy human individuals. Data came from immunoSEQ multiplex PCR; TCRdb stores just in-frame clones and leaves some out. The table lists some 510,000 clones, 79% of them singletons. The sequenced sample consisted of PBMCs. The receptors were gathered from a woman between 40 and 55 years old in good health. Some clones in this sample may be carry-over from other donors' samples.

This clone has a single count. J is TRBJ2-7 and V is TRBV28; a possible D gene is TRBD2 (6 bases). CDR1 and CDR2 from the germline V gene are MDHEN and SYDVKM. Trimming left V 11 bases short and J 6 bases short, with 20 bases between. The CDR3 loop spans 13 amino acids. CDR3: CASKGQVGSEQYF. The CDR3 nucleotides read TGTGCCTCCAAGGGGCAGGTCGGGAGCGAGCAGTACTTC. The variable domain in full, with the rest retrieved from reference TRBV28 and TRBJ2-7, is DVKVTQSSRYLVKRTGEKVFLECVQDMDHENMFWYRQDPGLGLRLIYFSYDVKMKEKGDIPEGYSVSREKKERFSLILESASTNQTSMYLCASKGQVGSEQYFGPGTRLTVT.

The CDR3 protein is CAISDGRGGDTGELFF. The CDR3 DNA reads TGTGCCATCAGTGACGGGAGGGGTGGGGACACCGGGGAGCTGTTTTTT. V usage is TRBV10-3 and J usage is TRBJ2-2; the match to TRBD2 covers 8 bases. V lost 3 bases to trimming and J lost 3 bases; unmatched junction nucleotides: 6. Germline V gene lookup returns CDR1 ENHRY and CDR2 SYGVKD. CDR3 size: 16 residues.

The V and J genes are TRBV6-5 and TRBJ1-2; 9 bases map to TRBD1. Germline values: CDR1 MNHEY, CDR2 SVGAGI. The CDR3 consists of 14 residues. The V segment lost 7 bases and the J segment 0 bases; nucleotides outside the gene matches: 3. The CDR3: CASTRQGANYGYTF. The CDR3 DNA reads TGTGCCAGCACCAGACAGGGGGCTAACTATGGCTACACCTTC.

The chain is built from TRBV27 and TRBJ2-7, with D possibly TRBD1 on 5 matching bases. In germline, CDR1 is MNHEY, CDR2 SMNVEV (reference sequence). Between the trimmed V and J ends, which lost 4 bases and 6 bases, there was a span of 13 bases. CDR3 size: 13 residues. CDR3 DNA sequence: TGTGCCAGCAGTTGGATTTTAGACAGCGAGCAGTACTTC. Its translation is CASSWILDSEQYF.

The rearrangement uses TRBV4-2 and TRBJ2-2; D gene ambiguous. The V end was cut by 2 bases, the J end by 2 bases, with 9 bases between. The CDR3 loop spans 15 amino acids. Germline assignment: CDR1 LGHNA and CDR2 YNFKEQ. CDR3 coding DNA: TGTGCCAGCAGCCAAACGGGTGCTAACACCGGGGAGCTGTTTTTT. Amino acids: CASSQTGANTGELFF.

This chain connects TRBV15 to TRBJ2-7, with 7 bases fitting TRBD2. The CDR3 covers 18 residues. J gave up 5 bases and V 3 bases, and 19 bases lay outside the gene matches. The V gene's germline CDR1 is LNHNV and CDR2 YYDKDF (reference sequence). This chain's CDR3 is CATSSPAGATRRHNEQYF. For the CDR3, the DNA is TGTGCCACCAGCAGTCCGGCGGGAGCGACAAGGAGACACAACGAGCAGTACTTC.

The rearrangement links TRBV28 to TRBJ1-1, with D hard to call. Trimming took 6 bases from V and 4 from J, leaving 15 bases between them. The CDR3 is 14 residues long. Germline V gene data show CDR1 as MDHEN and CDR2 as SYDVKM. CDR3 bases: TGTGCCAGCAGGCCCCAGTATGGGATCACTGAAGCTTTCTTT. Translated, it gives CASRPQYGITEAFF. The variable domain in full, completed from reference TRBV28 and TRBJ1-1, reads DVKVTQSSRYLVKRTGEKVFLECVQDMDHENMFWYRQDPGLGLRLIYFSYDVKMKEKGDIPEGYSVSREKKERFSLILESASTNQTSMYLCASRPQYGITEAFFGQGTRLTVV.

The chain recombines TRBV5-6 with TRBJ1-1; weak D call: TRBD1 (5 bases). The CDR3 totals 14 residues. Per the germline V gene, CDR1 is SGHDT and CDR2 is YYEEEE. V gave up 1 base and J gave up 4 bases, with 11 bases separating them. The CDR3 sequence is CASSLRGDGTEAFF. DNA for the CDR3: TGTGCCAGCAGCTTGAGGGGAGATGGCACTGAAGCTTTCTTT.

This clone was detected many times. This sample also contains other DNA sequences that code for the same CDR3. The chain combines TRBV28 with TRBJ1-2; TRBD1 matches 8 bases. Losses at the gene ends were 6 bases for V and 4 bases for J; bases not matched to a gene: 4. The CDR3 spans 13 residues. Germline CDR1 reads MDHEN; CDR2 reads SYDVKM. This CDR3 is CASSPTGGYGYTF. The CDR3 DNA is TGTGCCAGCAGCCCCACAGGGGGCTATGGCTACACCTTC.

The chain recombines TRBV11-3 with TRBJ2-1; 7 nucleotides match TRBD2. This CDR3 is 16 amino acids long. Trimming at V came to 8 bases and at J to 1 base, leaving 11 bases not matched to a gene. Germline V lookup: CDR1 SGHNT, CDR2 YENEEA. In DNA, the CDR3 is TGTGCCAGCTCCATTGGCGGGAGTATTTCCTACAATGAGCAGTTCTTC. Translated, it gives CASSIGGSISYNEQFF.

The V gene is TRBV29-1, the J gene TRBJ2-3, with D possibly matching TRBD1 (5 bases). V was cut by 4 bases and J by 2 bases, with 10 bases left in between. The CDR3 sequence is 13 residues long. Germline assignment: CDR1 SQVTM and CDR2 ANQGSEA. CDR3 in DNA: TGCAGCGTTGCCCCGACAGCCACAGATACGCAGTATTTT. This codes for CSVAPTATDTQYF.

The genes are TRBV6-1 and TRBJ1-5; D might be TRBD1 (6 bases). Germline V gene sequence: CDR1 MNHNS, CDR2 SASEGT. CDR3 length: 14 residues. V dropped 7 bases and J dropped 6 bases, with 16 bases sitting between them. CDR3: CASKPRGEGQPQHF. CDR3 DNA sequence: TGTGCCAGCAAGCCCAGGGGTGAAGGTCAGCCCCAGCATTTT.

Turning to this clone: A far larger clone is a single base away, which makes a read error likely. Other DNA variants within this sample encode the same CDR3. The gene calls are TRBV6-1 and TRBJ2-5; 9 positions match TRBD1. The CDR3 sequence is 13 residues long. With 8 bases clipped from V and 5 bases from J, the junction kept 6 bases outside the gene matches. Germline V gene sequence: CDR1 MNHNS, CDR2 SASEGT. The CDR3 is CASLTGGAETQYF. The CDR3 DNA reads as TGTGCCAGCCTTACAGGGGGCGCGGAGACCCAGTACTTC.

V gene TRBV7-9 combines with J gene TRBJ2-1; D unclear. Germline CDR1 reads SEHNR; CDR2 reads FQNEAQ (reference sequence). The ends were cut back, 1 base at V and 0 bases at J, with 10 bases in the middle. CDR3 length: 16 residues. As DNA, the CDR3 is TGTGCCAGCAGCTTAGAGGGCGGCTACTCCTACAATGAGCAGTTCTTC. It yields the protein CASSLEGGYSYNEQFF.

The table lists this clone with a few counts. The chain links TRBV9 to TRBJ2-2, with D hard to call. Deletions cut 2 bases from V and 0 bases from J, with 5 bases between. The germline gives CDR1 SGDLS, CDR2 YYNGEE. This CDR3 contains 14 residues. The CDR3 DNA sequence: TGTGCCAGCAGCGTGAGTGCGAACACCGGGGAGCTGTTTTTT. It codes for CASSVSANTGELFF.

The V and J genes are TRBV5-6 and TRBJ2-7; D not certain. V lost 4 bases to trimming and J lost 5 bases, with 13 bases between them. Germline assignment: CDR1 SGHDT and CDR2 YYEEEE. This CDR3 is 13 amino acids long. CDR3 sequence: CASSSVGLHEQYF. CDR3 sequence (DNA): TGTGCCAGCAGCAGCGTCGGGCTCCACGAGCAGTACTTC.

The chain couples TRBV27 to TRBJ1-4; D perhaps matches TRBD1 (6 bases). This CDR3 spans 14 amino acids. The V and J ends lost 2 bases and 8 bases respectively, with 12 bases between them. Germline values: CDR1 MNHEY, CDR2 SMNVEV (reference sequence). The CDR3 DNA sequence: TGTGCCAGCAGTTTAGGGGGGCCCGGGGAAAAACTGTTTTTT. Translated: CASSLGGPGEKLFF.

This sequence joins TRBV5-1 and TRBJ1-2; TRBD1 agrees at 7 bases. The V segment lost 0 bases and the J segment 4 bases; nucleotides outside the gene matches: 3. The CDR3 is 14 residues long. Germline assignment: CDR1 SGHRS and CDR2 YFSETQ. The CDR3 DNA reads TGCGCCAGCAGCTTGGAGTCAGGGGGCTATGGCTACACCTTC. Translating it yields CASSLESGGYGYTF.